This TCR beta chain was sequenced in a study of shared clonotypes between healthy human individuals. Germline V lookup: CDR1 SGHDT, CDR2 YYEEEE. Trimming removed 3 bases from V and 8 bases from J, with 17 bases in between. There are 14 residues in the CDR3. Profiled with immunoSEQ multiplex PCR; TCRdb holds only in-frame clones, not every one. Of about 2.3 million clones in the sample, about nine tenths were seen once. Whole-study findings and limits: Some naive CD4 clonotypes, around 4.9%, turned up in common across several donors. Genetic and exposure-history diversity was limited by the small donor number.

On this clone itself: As yet, its antigen is unknown.

This TCR was recovered from a man younger than 35 in good health. Some clones in this sample may be carry-over from other donors' samples. Sequencing was done on a sample of naive CD4+ T cells from PBMCs. Subset denoted: CD45RA+ positively selected. The chain has TRBV5-6 and TRBJ1-1; the D gene is possibly TRBD1 (5 bases). CDR3 region: CASSWGGKEIEAFF. The CDR3 coding sequence is TGTGCCAGCAGCTGGGGCGGAAAGGAGATCGAAGCTTTCTTT.